These T cell receptor beta chains were read from a single sample in a study of cytomegalovirus exposure and HLA in healthy donors. Some clones are missing from TCRdb's copy, which holds only in-frame ones; the method was immunoSEQ multiplex PCR. The sample includes some 57,000 clones, less than 70% of them seen just once. Specimen: PBMCs. Receptors originate from a human donor in good health. The CDR3 runs from the conserved cysteine through the conserved F or W. A D gene is named only where the DNA matches it firmly. Expanded clones are given a class, and other clones once, few, many or no size at all.

clone size,D gene,J gene,V gene,CDR3 protein,CDR3 DNA
.,TRBD1,TRBJ2-7,TRBV7-9,CASSARGIRYEQYF,TGTGCCAGCAGTGCCAGGGGGATCCGCTACGAGCAGTACTTC
.,.,TRBJ2-2,TRBV18,CASPGGAREELFF,TGTGCCAGCCCCGGCGGCGCCAGGGAGGAGCTGTTTTTT
.,.,TRBJ2-3,TRBV4-2,CASSQIGRYTERIYLGPDTQYF,TGTGCCAGCAGCCAGATAGGGAGGTATACAGAAAGGATTTATCTGGGCCCAGATACGCAGTATTTT
.,.,TRBJ1-2,TRBV11-2,CASSSPGGNYGYTF,TGCGCCAGCAGCTCCCCAGGCGGGAACTATGGCTACACCTTC
.,TRBD1,TRBJ2-7,TRBV6-4,CATYKDRANEQYF,TGTGCCACCTATAAAGACAGGGCTAACGAGCAGTACTTC
few,.,TRBJ1-1,TRBV6-1,CASSRQELNTEAFF,TGTGCCAGCAGCCGACAGGAGCTGAACACTGAAGCTTTCTTT
.,.,TRBJ2-5,TRBV30,CAWSVQVTSETQYF,TGTGCCTGGAGTGTACAGGTGACTTCGGAGACCCAGTACTTC
few,TRBD1,TRBJ1-2,TRBV4-2,CASSPYSGTGGRGYTF,TGTGCCAGCAGCCCATACTCCGGGACAGGGGGCCGTGGCTACACCTTC
few,.,TRBJ1-1,TRBV6-5,CASSYGQAPEAFF,TGTGCCAGCAGTTATGGGCAGGCGCCTGAAGCTTTCTTT
.,TRBD2,TRBJ2-7,TRBV7-2,CASSQTSGSYEQYF,TGTGCCAGCAGCCAGACTAGCGGAAGCTACGAGCAGTACTTC
.,.,TRBJ1-2,TRBV5-1,CASSLGQGANYGYTF,TGCGCCAGCAGCTTGGGTCAAGGAGCTAACTATGGCTACACCTTC
.,.,TRBJ2-7,TRBV5-4,CASSSAGDHWEQYF,TGTGCCAGCAGCTCCGCAGGGGATCACTGGGAGCAGTACTTC
once,TRBD2,TRBJ2-1,TRBV18,CASSPTSGGYNEQFF,TGTGCCAGCTCACCAACTAGCGGGGGTTACAATGAGCAGTTCTTC
.,.,TRBJ2-7,TRBV6-5,CATGPPGSYEQYF,TGTGCCACCGGTCCTCCGGGCTCCTACGAGCAGTACTTC
.,TRBD1,TRBJ2-5,TRBV7-3,CASSHDRGETQYF,TGTGCCAGCAGTCACGACAGGGGGGAGACCCAGTACTTC
.,TRBD1,TRBJ2-7,TRBV6-6,CASRGRTGDNEQYF,TGTGCCAGCAGAGGGCGGACAGGGGACAACGAGCAGTACTTC
few,.,TRBJ2-3,TRBV6-6,CASDRLGATDTQYF,TGTGCCAGCGACAGGTTAGGGGCCACAGATACGCAGTATTTT
few,.,TRBJ2-1,TRBV4-2,CASSQGTAGRPPDEQFF,TGTGCCAGCAGCCAGGGAACTGCAGGGAGGCCCCCGGATGAGCAGTTCTTC
few,TRBD1,TRBJ2-6,TRBV7-6,CASSYRTGLPSGANVLTF,TGTGCCAGCAGCTACCGGACAGGACTCCCATCTGGGGCCAACGTCCTGACTTTC
.,.,TRBJ2-2,TRBV7-9,CASSWAGPTGELFF,TGTGCCAGCAGCTGGGCAGGGCCCACCGGGGAGCTGTTTTTT
.,TRBD1,TRBJ2-7,TRBV27,CASSLSRGQIYEQYF,TGTGCCAGCAGTTTATCGAGGGGGCAAATCTACGAGCAGTACTTC
.,TRBD2,TRBJ2-5,TRBV13,CASSVPGLAGGPETQYF,TGTGCCAGCAGCGTACCGGGACTAGCGGGGGGGCCTGAGACCCAGTACTTC
.,TRBD1,TRBJ1-1,TRBV5-6,CASSFGTGLPLDRDTEAFF,TGTGCCAGCAGCTTCGGCACCGGGTTACCCCTGGACAGGGACACTGAAGCTTTCTTT
.,TRBD1,TRBJ2-7,TRBV6-5,CASSRRGQEFYEQYF,TGTGCCAGCAGTCGCCGGGGACAGGAGTTCTACGAGCAGTACTTC
few,TRBD1,TRBJ1-4,TRBV4-1,CASSQSRTGKEKLFF,TGCGCCAGCAGTCAATCACGGACAGGGAAGGAAAAACTGTTTTTT
.,TRBD2,TRBJ2-3,TRBV14,CASSQLASGSTDTQYF,TGTGCCAGCAGCCAACTAGCTAGCGGGAGCACAGATACGCAGTATTTT
few,.,TRBJ2-5,TRBV30,CAWGADLGQGETQYF,TGTGCCTGGGGGGCCGACCTGGGGCAGGGTGAGACCCAGTACTTC
.,.,TRBJ1-3,TRBV28,CASSGTGFSGNTIYF,TGTGCCAGCAGTGGCACGGGTTTCTCTGGAAACACCATATATTTT
.,TRBD2,TRBJ2-5,TRBV2,CASSELGTTQETQYF,TGTGCCAGCAGTGAATTGGGGACTACCCAAGAGACCCAGTACTTC
.,.,TRBJ1-4,TRBV19,CASTPRGNEKLFF,TGTGCCAGTACCCCCAGGGGTAATGAAAAACTGTTTTTT
.,.,TRBJ1-6,TRBV11-2,CASSLGVERNSYNSPLHF,TGTGCCAGCAGCTTAGGTGTCGAGCGAAACTCCTATAATTCACCCCTCCACTTT
few,.,TRBJ1-2,TRBV9,CASSARTANAGGYTF,TGTGCCAGCAGCGCCCGGACAGCCAACGCGGGTGGCTACACCTTC
.,TRBD1,TRBJ2-7,TRBV9,CASSVGQGGVYEQYF,TGTGCCAGCAGCGTAGGGCAAGGGGGCGTTTACGAGCAGTACTTC
.,TRBD1,TRBJ2-1,TRBV7-3,CASSLRGTGDSYNEQFF,TGTGCCAGCAGCTTAAGGGGGACAGGTGACTCCTACAATGAGCAGTTCTTC
.,TRBD1,TRBJ2-3,TRBV7-3,CASSPGQSTDTQYF,TGTGCCAGCAGCCCGGGACAGAGCACAGATACGCAGTATTTT
few,.,TRBJ1-2,TRBV4-3,CASSQEQGVGYGYTF,TGCGCCAGCAGCCAAGAACAGGGAGTCGGGTATGGCTACACCTTC
few,.,TRBJ1-2,TRBV29-1,CSVEDQDSHPRGYTF,TGCAGCGTTGAAGATCAGGACAGCCACCCGCGTGGCTACACCTTC
once,TRBD1,TRBJ1-5,TRBV19,CASAGTGNQPQHF,TGTGCCAGTGCCGGGACAGGCAATCAGCCCCAGCATTTT
few,TRBD1,TRBJ1-3,TRBV9,CASSVLTGGDTIYF,TGTGCCAGCAGCGTCCTGACAGGGGGTGACACCATATATTTT
.,TRBD2,TRBJ2-3,TRBV29-1,CSVRTSGAPDTQYF,TGCAGCGTCCGGACTAGCGGGGCCCCAGATACGCAGTATTTT
.,TRBD1,TRBJ2-2,TRBV7-6,CASSITTGPTGELFF,TGTGCCAGCAGCATAACGACAGGGCCCACCGGGGAGCTGTTTTTT
.,.,TRBJ1-4,TRBV6-5,CASSGEGWDEKLFF,TGTGCCAGCAGTGGTGAGGGCTGGGATGAAAAACTGTTTTTT
once,.,TRBJ1-5,TRBV7-9,CASSLSDTSNQPQHF,TGTGCCAGCAGCTTATCAGACACTAGCAATCAGCCCCAGCATTTT
.,TRBD2,TRBJ2-7,TRBV7-2,CASSVVRGLAYEQYF,TGTGCCAGCAGCGTGGTTAGGGGACTAGCCTACGAGCAGTACTTC
.,.,TRBJ2-5,TRBV12-5,CASGPLDRRRETQYF,TGTGCTAGTGGTCCTCTGGACAGACGGCGGGAGACCCAGTACTTC
.,TRBD2,TRBJ2-1,TRBV19,CASSTSGGSYNEQFF,TGTGCCAGTAGCACTAGCGGGGGCTCCTACAATGAGCAGTTCTTC
few,TRBD1,TRBJ1-1,TRBV2,CASSETGGTNTEAFF,TGTGCCAGCAGTGAAACAGGGGGAACGAACACTGAAGCTTTCTTT
.,.,TRBJ1-1,TRBV19,CASSIGNRRAEAFF,TGTGCCAGTAGTATCGGAAACAGGAGGGCTGAAGCTTTCTTT
few,.,TRBJ1-3,TRBV7-8,CASSSRSSGNTIYF,TGTGCCAGCAGCTCCCGCAGCTCTGGAAACACCATATATTTT